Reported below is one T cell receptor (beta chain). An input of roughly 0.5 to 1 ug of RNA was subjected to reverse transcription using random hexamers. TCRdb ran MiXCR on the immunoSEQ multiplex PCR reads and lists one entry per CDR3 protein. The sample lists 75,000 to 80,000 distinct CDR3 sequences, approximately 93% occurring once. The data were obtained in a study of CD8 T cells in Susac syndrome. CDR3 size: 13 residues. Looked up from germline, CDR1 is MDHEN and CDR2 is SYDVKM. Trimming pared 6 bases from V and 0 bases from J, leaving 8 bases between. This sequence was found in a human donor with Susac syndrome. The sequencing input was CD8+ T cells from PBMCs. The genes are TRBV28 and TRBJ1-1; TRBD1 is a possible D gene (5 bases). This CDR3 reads CASRMDMNTEAFF. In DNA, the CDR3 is TGTGCCAGCAGAATGGACATGAACACTGAAGCTTTCTTT.